This TCR beta chain was documented in a study of blood T cell repertoires in COVID-19. Study in general: Sources were T cells, B-cell-depleted T cells, or PBMCs; the material itself was cDNA or gDNA.

TCRdb keeps only in-frame clones here, not all; method: immunoSEQ multiplex PCR. The sample lists approximately 210,000 clones, 75% to 90% occurring once. The germline gives CDR1 KGHSH, CDR2 LQKENI. Trimming removed 4 bases from V and 7 bases from J; junction bases left unmatched: 12. The CDR3 is made up of 16 amino acids. The sequence was obtained from a woman aged 40 to 49 with acute or convalescent COVID-19. The J gene is TRBJ2-7, the V gene TRBV18; TRBD2 agrees at 11 bases. Sequencing was done on a sample of peripheral blood. CDR3 sequence (DNA): TGTGCCAGCTCACTACGGACTAGCGGGCCTACTCGGGAGCAGTACGTC. Encoded protein: CASSLRTSGPTREQYV.